This entry features one T cell receptor (beta chain) sequence. Its target is not known. At one end, the junction sequence differs from germline, possibly due to a read error. Assay: immunoSEQ multiplex PCR; the TCRdb copy retains only in-frame clones and omits some. The sample carries around 140,000 clones, roughly 85% recorded once. The data derive from a study of T cell responses to AZD1222 COVID-19 vaccine. General study points: Nearly half of spike-specific TCRs reportedly go after variant regions that carry no mutations. After two AZD1222 doses, spike-specific TCR breadth and depth rose versus day 0. Just a handful of people given AZD1222 tested seropositive at baseline.

Germline lookup yields CDR1 LGHDT and CDR2 YNNKEL (reference sequence). The CDR3 is 13 amino acids. The receptor was derived from an adult who received the MenACWY meningococcal vaccine as a control. The chain employs TRBV3-1 (or the pseudogene TRBV3-2) and TRBJ1-2; D is perhaps TRBD1 (6 bases). The specimen was peripheral blood, collected 28 days after the second dose of the MenACWY control vaccine. CDR3 sequence reads: CASSQVRWDKVDF. DNA of the CDR3: TGTGCCAGCAGCCAAGTTCGATGGGACAAGGTCGACTTC.